The next 5 T cell receptor beta chains were all read from a single sample in a study of graft-versus-host responses after intestinal transplantation. Their recognized antigens are unknown. The repertoire was sequenced with immunoSEQ multiplex PCR; TCRdb's copy has only in-frame clones and lacks some. In the table there are about 73,000 clones, 90% of which are singletons. The sequencing here drew on unstimulated CD8+ T cells sorted from spleen or lymph node cells, taken before transplant. The receptors were gathered from a human donor who was the organ donor for an intestinal transplant.

The chain has TRBV2 and TRBJ2-1, with D unresolved. The CDR3 extends over 16 amino acids. Trimming shortened V by 5 bases and J by 5 bases, and 19 bases separated the two germline ends. Germline CDR1 is SNHLY and CDR2 is FYNNEI. CDR3: CASSRKSLDLHNEQFF. The DNA of the CDR3 is TGTGCCAGCAGTCGAAAGAGTCTCGATTTACACAATGAGCAGTTCTTC.

The V gene is TRBV6-1, the J gene TRBJ2-7, with 7 bases identical to TRBD1. V dropped 2 bases and J dropped 3; count of bases not matched to a gene: 7. Per germline, CDR1 MNHNS and CDR2 SASEGT. The CDR3 has 15 amino acids. The CDR3 DNA is TGTGCCAGCAGTGAAAGACAGGGAGTTGGCTACGAGCAGTACGTC. It specifies CASSERQGVGYEQYV.

This clone was counted between two and nine times. This chain uses TRBV27 with TRBJ2-3; D perhaps matches TRBD2 (6 bases). Looked up from germline, CDR1 is MNHEY and CDR2 is SMNVEV (reference sequence). V dropped 5 bases and J dropped 13 bases, with 19 bases sitting between them. The CDR3 loop spans 13 amino acids. The DNA of the CDR3 is TGTGCCAGCAGTCCCTTCCTCCACGGGGAGGAGTATTTT. Its translation is CASSPFLHGEEYF.

This chain connects TRBV18 to TRBJ2-7; a possible D gene is TRBD2 (6 bases). Germline CDR1 reads KGHSH; CDR2 reads LQKENI. This CDR3 region has 11 residues. Trimming shortened V by 5 bases and J by 6 bases, and 8 bases separated the two germline ends. CDR3 sequence (DNA): TGTGCCAGCTCAATAGCGGTCGAGCAGTACGTC. Protein sequence: CASSIAVEQYV.

V and J are TRBV5-1 and TRBJ1-2; 9 positions agree with TRBD1. Germline lookup yields CDR1 SGHRS and CDR2 YFSETQ. CDR3 length: 14 amino acids. V shed 2 bases and J 2 bases; nucleotides not matched to a gene: 1. CDR3 DNA sequence: TGCGCCAGCAGCTTACAGGGGGCGAACTATGGCTACACCTTC. It encodes CASSLQGANYGYTF.